This is a list of T cell receptor beta chains from one sample in a study of identical twins. TCRdb ran MiXCR on the 5' RACE reads and lists one entry per CDR3 protein. This table has around 690,000 distinct CDR3 sequences, less than 25% appearing once. The same sample was also used in a study of T cells expressing NK-cell markers.

The material sequenced was PBMCs. The source is a woman aged 18-29 years in good health. Each CDR3 is given with its conserved first and last residue. D genes are given only for firm matches. Only part of the rows carry a size: once, few, many, or a class if the clone is expanded.

clone_size	v_call	d_call	cdr3_length	j_call	cdr3_nt	cdr3_aa
few	TRBV20-1	NA	13	TRBJ1-2	TGCAGTGCTAGACGAGACGGAGACTATGGCTACACCTTC	CSARRDGDYGYTF
NA	TRBV7-9	NA	14	TRBJ2-7	TGTGCCAGCAGCGCCCGAGGGTTTCCTTACGAGCAGTACTTC	CASSARGFPYEQYF
NA	TRBV29-1	NA	12	TRBJ1-5	TGCAGCGTTGAAGATGGGGATCAGCCCCAGCATTTT	CSVEDGDQPQHF
NA	TRBV20-1	NA	11	TRBJ1-1	TGCAGTGCCCCCACAGGGACTGAAGCTTTCTTT	CSAPTGTEAFF
NA	TRBV29-1	NA	14	TRBJ1-1	TGCAGCGTGAGCCGGGGGCACTCGAACACTGAAGCTTTCTTT	CSVSRGHSNTEAFF
many	TRBV20-1	NA	12	TRBJ1-6	TGCAGTGCTAGTGCTGGGGATTCACCCCTCCACTTT	CSASAGDSPLHF
few	TRBV20-1	NA	15	TRBJ1-5	TGCAGTGCTAGAGATCTCGATTTCACCAATCAGCCCCAGCATTTT	CSARDLDFTNQPQHF
NA	TRBV28	NA	13	TRBJ2-3	TGTGCCTCCAGGGGCTGGGTAGCAGATACGCAGTATTTT	CASRGWVADTQYF
NA	TRBV23-1	TRBD2	19	TRBJ2-2	TGCGCCAGCAGTCAACCTCCAATGAGACTAGCGGGGAACACCGGGGAGCTGTTTTTT	CASSQPPMRLAGNTGELFF
few	TRBV5-1	TRBD2	15	TRBJ2-1	TGCGCCAGCAGCTTAGGACTAGCGGGATCTGGGGAGCAGTTCTTC	CASSLGLAGSGEQFF
NA	TRBV10-1	NA	14	TRBJ2-1	TGCGCCAGCAGTTCGGACGCGACCTGGAATGAGCAGTTCTTC	CASSSDATWNEQFF
NA	TRBV20-1	NA	21	TRBJ2-6	TGCAGTGCTAGAGATCCCATCCCGGATCCAGAAAGAGGCCCTGGGGCCAACGTCCTGACTTTC	CSARDPIPDPERGPGANVLTF
NA	TRBV7-9	NA	15	TRBJ2-7	TGTGCCAGCAGCCCCACCTGGACAGTTAGAAACGAGCAGTACTTC	CASSPTWTVRNEQYF
NA	TRBV20-1	NA	14	TRBJ2-7	TGCAGTGCTAGAACACTGATACCCTCCTACGAGCAGTACTTC	CSARTLIPSYEQYF
few	TRBV29-1	TRBD2	13	TRBJ2-3	TGCAGCGCCCCGGGAGGAGGCGTGGATACGCAGTATTTT	CSAPGGGVDTQYF
NA	TRBV7-9	NA	12	TRBJ2-7	TGTGCCAGCAGCTTATTTGGAGGAGAGAGAATCTTC	CASSLFGGERIF
few	TRBV24-1	TRBD2	17	TRBJ2-1	TGTGCCACCAGTGCCCGCCCCGGACTAGCGGGGTTAAATGAGCAGTTCTTC	CATSARPGLAGLNEQFF
many	TRBV5-1	NA	13	TRBJ1-5	TGTGCCAGCAGTTTAGTGGGGGACCAGCCCCAGCATTTT	CASSLVGDQPQHF
NA	TRBV7-2	TRBD2	15	TRBJ2-1	TGTGCCAGCAGCTCAGCTAGCGGGAGTCTCAATGAGCAGTTCTTC	CASSSASGSLNEQFF
NA	TRBV10-3	NA	12	TRBJ2-7	TGTGCCATCGGCAGGGGTACGAGCGAGCATTACTTC	CAIGRGTSEHYF
NA	TRBV7-6	NA	15	TRBJ1-1	TGTGCCAGCAGCTCCCCCGGGGGATTGAACACTGAAGCTTTCTTT	CASSSPGGLNTEAFF
NA	TRBV12-3/TRBV12-4	TRBD2	15	TRBJ2-5	TGTGCCAGCAGCTCCGGGGAGGGCTTAGGAGAGACCCAGTACTTC	CASSSGEGLGETQYF
NA	TRBV20-1	NA	14	TRBJ1-6	TGCAGTGCTAGTTCAGGGATCTATAATTCACCCCTCCACTTT	CSASSGIYNSPLHF
few	TRBV5-1	NA	14	TRBJ2-2	TGCGCCAGCAGCCAAGGCGGCGGGACCGGGGAGCTGTTTTTT	CASSQGGGTGELFF
NA	TRBV9	NA	13	TRBJ1-1	TGTGCCAGCAGCGGGGCACCGAACACTGAAGCTTTCTTT	CASSGAPNTEAFF
NA	TRBV20-1	TRBD1	15	TRBJ2-7	TGCAGTGCTAGAGCCGGGACAGTGGGGTCCTACGAGCAGTACTTC	CSARAGTVGSYEQYF
NA	TRBV12-3/TRBV12-4	NA	13	TRBJ1-1	TGTGCCAGCAGTTTAGCGTTCAGGCCAGAAGCTTTCTTT	CASSLAFRPEAFF
NA	TRBV18	TRBD1	16	TRBJ2-1	TGTGCCAGCTCACCAGCGGCAGGGGGTCGGTTGCATGAGCAGTTCTTC	CASSPAAGGRLHEQFF
few	TRBV3-1	TRBD2	13	TRBJ2-1	TGTGCCAGCGGCGGGGGGGAATACAATGAGCAGTTCTTC	CASGGGEYNEQFF
few	TRBV7-3	NA	16	TRBJ2-3	TGTGCCAGCAGCTTAGATTCGCTGGGGACTGGGCGTACGCAGTATTTT	CASSLDSLGTGRTQYF
NA	TRBV6-5	TRBD2	16	TRBJ2-3	TGTGCCAGCAGTTACTCCCGGACTAGCGGGAGGTATACGCAGTATTTT	CASSYSRTSGRYTQYF
NA	TRBV27	TRBD2	16	TRBJ2-3	TGTGCCAGCAGACGACTAGCGGGGGAGCGGGCAGATACGCAGTATTTT	CASRRLAGERADTQYF
NA	TRBV7-8	NA	16	TRBJ2-4	TGTGCCAGCAGCTTAGATAGGGGGATAGCCAAAAACATTCAGTACTTC	CASSLDRGIAKNIQYF
few	TRBV18	NA	15	TRBJ2-1	TGTGCCAGCTCACCGGCGGGGTTCTCCTACAATGAGCAGTTCTTC	CASSPAGFSYNEQFF
NA	TRBV5-1	TRBD1	18	TRBJ2-6	TGCGCCAGCAGCTTCATGACAGGGGAAAACTCTGGGGCCAACGTCCTGACTTTC	CASSFMTGENSGANVLTF
NA	TRBV9	TRBD2	16	TRBJ2-7	TGTGCCAGCAGCAGAAGAACTAGCGGGGGGTTTGAAGAGCAGTACTTC	CASSRRTSGGFEEQYF
NA	TRBV3-1	NA	15	TRBJ2-7	TGTGCCTGCAGCTTGGAAGGGGGGAGGTTCTACGAGCAGTACTTC	CACSLEGGRFYEQYF
NA	TRBV29-1	NA	14	TRBJ2-1	TGCAGCGTTGACGAGGGGGGGGCATACAATGAGCAGTTCTTC	CSVDEGGAYNEQFF
many	TRBV4-1	NA	15	TRBJ2-2	TGCGCCAGCAGCTACGCCGGGCCGAACACCGGGGAGCTGTTTTTT	CASSYAGPNTGELFF
NA	TRBV10-3	NA	14	TRBJ2-1	TGTGCCATCAGTGGAGAGGGACCCTACAATGAGCAGTTCTTC	CAISGEGPYNEQFF
few	TRBV29-1	NA	13	TRBJ2-7	TGCAGCGTTTGGACAGGGAGGGGTTACGAGCAGTACTTC	CSVWTGRGYEQYF
NA	TRBV6-5	NA	19	TRBJ2-7	TGTGCCAGCAGTTACTATGGGCCTAGCCGTCCTATAGAAGCGTCCGAGCAGTACTTC	CASSYYGPSRPIEASEQYF
many	TRBV20-1	TRBD1	14	TRBJ2-7	TGCAGTGCTAGATTAGGGACAGGGCATTACGAGCAGTACTTC	CSARLGTGHYEQYF
few	TRBV5-1	NA	13	TRBJ2-5	TGCGCCACTCGGGACTCCCCCCAAGAGACCCAGTACTTC	CATRDSPQETQYF
NA	TRBV12-3/TRBV12-4	NA	11	TRBJ2-1	TGTGCCAGCAGCCAGATGGATGAGCAGTTCTTC	CASSQMDEQFF
few	TRBV5-1	NA	15	TRBJ2-1	TGCGCCAGCAGCTTGGGATTGTCAGACTACAATGAGCAGTTCTTC	CASSLGLSDYNEQFF
many	TRBV12-3/TRBV12-4	NA	13	TRBJ1-1	TGTGCCAGCAGTACCAAGGGGAACACTGAAGCTTTCTTT	CASSTKGNTEAFF